This T cell receptor (beta chain) was sequenced during a study of blood T cells in healthy people across ages. This clonotype was observed a handful of times. V lost 8 bases, J lost 7 bases, and 27 bases lay in between. There are 18 residues in the CDR3. Germline values: CDR1 MDHEN, CDR2 SYDVKM. The donors, all healthy, were Caucasians living in Russia, aged about 6 to 90. Combining a sample-barcoded 5' primer with a J-beta primer mix, a second PCR ran for roughly 6 to 11 cycles. From each sample, at least 3 million paired-end reads containing CDR3 were obtained. TCRdb independently ran MiXCR on the 5' RACE reads; one entry per CDR3 protein. The table shows 750,000 to 1,000,000 distinct CDR3 sequences, with 29% occurring only once. The same sample was also used in a study of T cells of mothers and their children. In that study: Mothers gave over 9.5 million TCR beta CDR3 reads each, and children about 3 million each. Compared with unrelated pairs, related mother-child pairs had slightly higher, non-significant overlap.

Input material: blood. The TCR comes from a middle-aged woman in good health. The chain carries TRBV28 and TRBJ1-6; possible D gene TRBD1, 5 bases. The CDR3 protein is CASSVRLVPGPLNSPLHF. CDR3 sequence (DNA): TGTGCCAGCTCAGTCCGTTTAGTTCCGGGACCGCTCAATTCACCCCTCCACTTT.